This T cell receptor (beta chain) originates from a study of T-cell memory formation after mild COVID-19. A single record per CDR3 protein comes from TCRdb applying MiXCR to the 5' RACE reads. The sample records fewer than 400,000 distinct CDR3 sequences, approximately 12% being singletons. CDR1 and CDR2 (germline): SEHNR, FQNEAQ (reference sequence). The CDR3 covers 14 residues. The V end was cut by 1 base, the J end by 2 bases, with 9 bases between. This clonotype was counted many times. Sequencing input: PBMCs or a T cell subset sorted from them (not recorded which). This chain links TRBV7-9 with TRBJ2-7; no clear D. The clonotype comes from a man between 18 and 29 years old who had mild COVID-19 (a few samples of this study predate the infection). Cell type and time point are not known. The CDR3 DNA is TGTGCCAGCAGCTTAGTTACTCCCGCCTACGAGCAGTACTTC. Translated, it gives CASSLVTPAYEQYF.